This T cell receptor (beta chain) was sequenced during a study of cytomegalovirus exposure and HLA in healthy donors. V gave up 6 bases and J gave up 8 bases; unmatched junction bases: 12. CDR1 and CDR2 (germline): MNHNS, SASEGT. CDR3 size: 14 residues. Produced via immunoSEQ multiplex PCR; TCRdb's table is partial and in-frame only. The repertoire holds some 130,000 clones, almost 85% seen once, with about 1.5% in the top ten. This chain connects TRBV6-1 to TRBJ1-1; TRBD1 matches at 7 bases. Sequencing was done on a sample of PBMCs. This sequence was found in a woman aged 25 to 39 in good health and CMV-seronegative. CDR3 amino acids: CASSPRGDAIEAFF. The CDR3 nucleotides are TGTGCCAGCAGCCCCAGGGGGGATGCGATAGAAGCTTTCTTT.